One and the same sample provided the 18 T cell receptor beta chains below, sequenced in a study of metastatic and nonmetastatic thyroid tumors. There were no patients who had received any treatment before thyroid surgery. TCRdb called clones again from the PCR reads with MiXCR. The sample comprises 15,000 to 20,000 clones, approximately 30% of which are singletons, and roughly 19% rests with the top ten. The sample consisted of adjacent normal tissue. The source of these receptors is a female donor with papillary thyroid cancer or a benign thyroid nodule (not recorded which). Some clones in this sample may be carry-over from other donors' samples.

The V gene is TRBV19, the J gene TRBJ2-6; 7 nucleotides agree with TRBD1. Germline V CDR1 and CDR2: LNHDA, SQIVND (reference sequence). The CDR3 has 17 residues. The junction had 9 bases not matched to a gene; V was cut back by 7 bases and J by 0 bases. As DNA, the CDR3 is TGTGCCAGTACCGCAGGGGGTCCTTACTCTGGGGCCAACGTCCTGACTTTC. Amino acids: CASTAGGPYSGANVLTF.

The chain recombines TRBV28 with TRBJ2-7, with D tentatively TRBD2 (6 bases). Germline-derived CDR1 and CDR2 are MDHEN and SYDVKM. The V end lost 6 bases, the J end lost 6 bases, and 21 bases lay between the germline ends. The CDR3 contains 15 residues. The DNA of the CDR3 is TGTGCCAGCAGCGCACCGTCCCGGGGAGGTATCGAGCAGTACTTC. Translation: CASSAPSRGGIEQYF.

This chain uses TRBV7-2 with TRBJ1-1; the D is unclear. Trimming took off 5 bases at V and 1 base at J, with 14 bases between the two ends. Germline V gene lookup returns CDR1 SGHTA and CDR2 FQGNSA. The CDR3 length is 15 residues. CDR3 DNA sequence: TGTGCCAGCAGCCGCCACGACATCAGGAACACTGAAGCTTTCTTT. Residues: CASSRHDIRNTEAFF.

Here the CDR3 DNA reads TGTGCCAGCAGTTTAAAGACAGGGGGTAATTCACCCCTCCACTTT. It is translated as CASSLKTGGNSPLHF. The gene calls are TRBV28 and TRBJ1-6; 9 positions match TRBD1. The germline CDR1 and CDR2 sequences are MDHEN and SYDVKM. Trimming cost V 2 bases and J 6 bases; bases outside gene matches: 2. This CDR3 contains 15 residues.

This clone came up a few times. CDR3 sequence reads: CASGFLTDGRGQFF. DNA of the CDR3: TGTGCTAGTGGTTTTTTAACTGACGGGCGCGGGCAGTTCTTC. The V call is TRBV12-5, the J call TRBJ2-4, with D unclear. The end of the DNA aligns better with TRBJ2-1, so the J call may be wrong. Germline CDR1 LGHNT, CDR2 FRNRAP. The CDR3 totals 14 residues.

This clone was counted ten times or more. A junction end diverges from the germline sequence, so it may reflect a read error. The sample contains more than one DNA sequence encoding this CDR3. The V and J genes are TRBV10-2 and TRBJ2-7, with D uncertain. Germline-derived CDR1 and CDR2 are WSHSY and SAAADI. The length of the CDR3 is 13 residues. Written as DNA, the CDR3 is TGCGCTAGCACGCCGGCAGGATCGTCGGGGCAGTACTTC. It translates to CASTPAGSSGQYF.

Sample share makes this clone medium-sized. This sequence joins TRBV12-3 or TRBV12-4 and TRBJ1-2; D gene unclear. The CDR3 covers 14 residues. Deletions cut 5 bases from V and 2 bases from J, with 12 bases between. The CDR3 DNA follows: TGTGCCAGCAGTCCGACCTCAAGGAACTATGGCTACACCTTC. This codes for CASSPTSRNYGYTF.

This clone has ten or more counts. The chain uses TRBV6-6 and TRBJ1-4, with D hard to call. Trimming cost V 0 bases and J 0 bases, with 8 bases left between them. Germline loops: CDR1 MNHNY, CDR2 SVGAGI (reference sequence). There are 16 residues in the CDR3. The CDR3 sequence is CASSYSGGATNEKLFF. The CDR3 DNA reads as TGTGCCAGCAGTTACTCGGGCGGAGCAACTAATGAAAAACTGTTTTTT.

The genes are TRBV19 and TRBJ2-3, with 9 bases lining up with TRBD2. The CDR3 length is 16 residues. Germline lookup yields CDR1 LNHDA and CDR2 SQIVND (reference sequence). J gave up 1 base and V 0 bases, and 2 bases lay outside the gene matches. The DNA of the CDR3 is TGTGCCAGTAGTATAGATCAGCGGGGGGGCACAGATACGCAGTATTTT. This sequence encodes CASSIDQRGGTDTQYF.

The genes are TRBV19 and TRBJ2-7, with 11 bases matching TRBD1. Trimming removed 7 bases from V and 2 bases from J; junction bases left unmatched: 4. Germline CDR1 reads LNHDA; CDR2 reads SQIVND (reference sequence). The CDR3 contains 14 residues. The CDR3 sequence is CASNRDRGTYEQYF. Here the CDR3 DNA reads TGTGCCAGTAACCGGGACAGGGGGACCTACGAGCAGTACTTC.

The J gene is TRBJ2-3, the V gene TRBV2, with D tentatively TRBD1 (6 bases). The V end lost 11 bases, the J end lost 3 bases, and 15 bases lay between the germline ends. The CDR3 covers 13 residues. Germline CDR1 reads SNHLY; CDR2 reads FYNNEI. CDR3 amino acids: CAGTVTGTDTQYF. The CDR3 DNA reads TGTGCCGGCACTGTGACAGGTACAGATACGCAGTATTTT.

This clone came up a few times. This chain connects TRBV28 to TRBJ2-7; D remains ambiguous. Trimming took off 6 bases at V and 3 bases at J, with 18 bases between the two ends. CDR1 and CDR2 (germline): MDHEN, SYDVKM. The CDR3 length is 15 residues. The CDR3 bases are TGTGCCAGCAGCCCCGGCATCTCCACCCACTACGAGCAGTACTTC. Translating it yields CASSPGISTHYEQYF.

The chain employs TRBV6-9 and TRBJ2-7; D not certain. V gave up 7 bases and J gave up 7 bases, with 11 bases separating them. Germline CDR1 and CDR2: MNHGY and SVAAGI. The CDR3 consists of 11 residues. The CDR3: CASTWSGEQYF. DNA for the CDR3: TGTGCCAGCACTTGGAGTGGGGAGCAGTACTTC.

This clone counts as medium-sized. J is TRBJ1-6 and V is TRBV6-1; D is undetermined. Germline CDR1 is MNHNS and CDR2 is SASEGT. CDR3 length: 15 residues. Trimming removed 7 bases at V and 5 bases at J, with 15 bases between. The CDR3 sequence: CASKENSPNNSPLHF. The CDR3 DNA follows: TGTGCCAGCAAGGAAAACTCTCCCAATAATTCACCCCTCCACTTT.

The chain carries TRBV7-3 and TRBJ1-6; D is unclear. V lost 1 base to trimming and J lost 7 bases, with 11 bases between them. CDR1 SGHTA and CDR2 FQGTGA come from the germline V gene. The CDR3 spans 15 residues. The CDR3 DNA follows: TGTGCCAGCAGCTTAAATCGGGGTAAAAATTCACCCCTCCACTTT. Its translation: CASSLNRGKNSPLHF. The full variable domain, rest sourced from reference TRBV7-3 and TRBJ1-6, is GAGVSQTPSNKVTEKGKYVELRCDPISGHTALYWYRQSLGQGPEFLIYFQGTGAADDSGLPNDRFFAVRPEGSVSTLKIQRTERGDSAVYLCASSLNRGKNSPLHFGNGTRLTVT.

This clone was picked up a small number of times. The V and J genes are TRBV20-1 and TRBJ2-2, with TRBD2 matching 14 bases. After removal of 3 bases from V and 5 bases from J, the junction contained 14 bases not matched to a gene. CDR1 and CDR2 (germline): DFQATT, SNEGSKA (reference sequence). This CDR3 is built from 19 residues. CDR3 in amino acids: CSASGTPGLAGEGTGELFF. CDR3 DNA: TGCAGTGCTAGCGGTACCCCGGGACTAGCGGGAGAGGGGACCGGGGAGCTGTTTTTT.

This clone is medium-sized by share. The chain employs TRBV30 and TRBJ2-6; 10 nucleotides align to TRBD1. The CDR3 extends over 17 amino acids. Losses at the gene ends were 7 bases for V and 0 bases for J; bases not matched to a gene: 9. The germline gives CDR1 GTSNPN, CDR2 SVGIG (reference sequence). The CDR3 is CASGQGVTRSGANVLTF. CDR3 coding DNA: TGTGCCTCAGGACAGGGGGTTACCCGCTCTGGGGCCAACGTCCTGACTTTC.

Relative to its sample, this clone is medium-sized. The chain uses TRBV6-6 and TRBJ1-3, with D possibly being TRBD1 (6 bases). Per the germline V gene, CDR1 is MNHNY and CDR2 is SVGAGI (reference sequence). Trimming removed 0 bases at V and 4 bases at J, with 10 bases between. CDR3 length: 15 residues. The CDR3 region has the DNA TGTGCCAGCAGTTACTCGATGGACAGAGGAAACACCATATATTTT. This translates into CASSYSMDRGNTIYF.